Shown below are 8 T cell receptor beta chains from a single sample sequenced in a study of blood T cell repertoires in COVID-19. Profiling relied on immunoSEQ multiplex PCR, and the TCRdb table lists in-frame clones only, not all of them. The repertoire holds 150,000 to 200,000 clones, 88% seen once, with 4% to 5.5% in the top ten. The sequenced material came from peripheral blood. These receptors were collected from a human donor in a cohort sampled during active COVID-19.

Here the CDR3 reads CAISELGLADTQYF. The CDR3 DNA reads as TGTGCCATCAGTGAGCTTGGACTAGCGGATACGCAGTATTTT. The V gene is TRBV10-3, the J gene TRBJ2-3, with 9 bases aligning to TRBD2. CDR1 is ENHRY and CDR2 is SYGVKD in the germline V gene. This CDR3 contains 14 residues. V was clipped by 2 bases and J by 6 bases; unmatched bases: 3.

As DNA, the CDR3 is TGTGCCAGCAGCTTGGGACAGGTTAACACCGGGGAGCTGTTTTTT. Translating gives CASSLGQVNTGELFF. V gene TRBV5-5 combines with J gene TRBJ2-2; the D gene is possibly TRBD1 (6 bases). V gave up 0 bases and J gave up 2 bases, with 8 bases separating them. CDR1 is SGHKS, CDR2 YYEKEE, per germline (reference sequence). The CDR3 covers 15 residues.

This chain links TRBV27 with TRBJ2-6; D is unclear. Germline CDR1 reads MNHEY; CDR2 reads SMNVEV (reference sequence). Trimming pared 10 bases from V and 0 bases from J, leaving 7 bases between. The CDR3 runs 13 residues. Here the CDR3 reads CATSDSGANVLTF. As DNA, the CDR3 is TGTGCCACCTCAGACTCTGGGGCCAACGTCCTGACTTTC.

V and J are TRBV7-2 and TRBJ2-7; 11 nucleotides agree with TRBD2. The V gene end was trimmed by 6 bases and the J gene end by 2 bases; junction bases not matched to a gene: 6. This CDR3 is 15 amino acids long. Per the germline V gene, CDR1 is SGHTA and CDR2 is FQGNSA. CDR3 nucleotide sequence: TGTGCCAGCAGACTGGGACTAGCGGACGCCTACGAGCAGTACTTC. Its translation is CASRLGLADAYEQYF.

V usage is TRBV10-2 and J usage is TRBJ2-5; TRBD2 might be the D (6 bases). CDR1 is WSHSY and CDR2 is SAAADI in the germline V gene. The CDR3 has 15 amino acids. Between the trimmed V and J ends, which lost 0 bases and 0 bases, there was a span of 8 bases. The CDR3 region is CASSESGGYQETQYF. For the CDR3, the DNA is TGCGCCAGCAGTGAGTCTGGGGGGTACCAAGAGACCCAGTACTTC.

V is TRBV9 and J is TRBJ2-2, with TRBD1 identical over 10 bases. With V trimmed by 3 bases and J by 3 bases, 11 bases remained unmatched. In germline, CDR1 is SGDLS, CDR2 YYNGEE. The CDR3 covers 18 residues. The CDR3 nucleotides read TGTGCCAGCAGCGCCGACAGGGGGCTCGCGGAGGACACCGGGGAGCTGTTTTTT. It specifies CASSADRGLAEDTGELFF.

The chain recombines TRBV4-1 with TRBJ2-7; 9 bases are shared with TRBD1. The V gene end was trimmed by 3 bases and the J gene end by 2 bases; junction bases not matched to a gene: 5. Germline loops: CDR1 MGHRA, CDR2 YSYEKL. The CDR3 totals 15 residues. The CDR3 sequence: CASSQLTGGTYEQYF. For the CDR3, the DNA is TGCGCCAGCAGCCAGCTGACAGGGGGGACCTACGAGCAGTACTTC.

The V call is TRBV6-1, the J call TRBJ1-6, with TRBD1 identical over 8 bases. Trimming took 0 bases from V and 10 from J; bases not matched to a gene: 8. The germline gives CDR1 MNHNS, CDR2 SASEGT. This CDR3 is 16 amino acids long. Here the CDR3 DNA reads TGTGCCAGCAGTGAAGCGCTTGGCAGGGGGCCATCACCCCTCCACTTT. Amino acid sequence: CASSEALGRGPSPLHF.